This TCR beta chain was sequenced for a study of shared T cell receptors in the human thymus. In germline, CDR1 is SNHLY, CDR2 FYNNEI. The junction had 5 bases not matched to a gene; V was cut back by 1 base and J by 5 bases. The CDR3 consists of 16 residues. TCRdb's copy holds only in-frame clones and misses some; the assay was immunoSEQ multiplex PCR. The repertoire holds 600,000 to 900,000 clones, with roughly 88% as singletons. Another study also made use of these data, one on human thymus T cells. That report notes: It looked as if thymic and blood repertoires used V and J genes in a biased way. A high degree of thymic repertoire overlap among unrelated individuals was reported in related research.

This chain joins TRBV2 and TRBJ2-5; 12 bases agree with TRBD2. The sample consisted of thymocytes. The sequence was obtained from a girl less than two years old with a congenital heart defect. The CDR3 bases are TGTGCCAGCAGTGAAGTTGGACTAGCGGGGCCGGAGACCCAGTACTTC. Its protein is CASSEVGLAGPETQYF.